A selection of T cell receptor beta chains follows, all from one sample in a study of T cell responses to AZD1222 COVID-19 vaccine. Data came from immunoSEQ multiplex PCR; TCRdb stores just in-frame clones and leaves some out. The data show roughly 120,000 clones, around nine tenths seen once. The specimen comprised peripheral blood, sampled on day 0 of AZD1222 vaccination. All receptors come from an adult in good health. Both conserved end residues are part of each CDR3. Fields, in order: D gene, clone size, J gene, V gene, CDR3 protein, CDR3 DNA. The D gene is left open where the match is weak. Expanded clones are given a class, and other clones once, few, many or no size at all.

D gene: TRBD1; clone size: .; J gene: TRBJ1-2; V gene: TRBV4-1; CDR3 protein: CASTARQGASGYTF; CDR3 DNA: TGCGCCAGCACGGCTCGCCAGGGGGCGAGTGGCTACACCTTC
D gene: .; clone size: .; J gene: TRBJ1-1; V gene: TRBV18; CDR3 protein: CASSRDRLNTEAFF; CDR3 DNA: TGTGCCAGCTCACGTGACAGATTGAACACTGAAGCTTTCTTT
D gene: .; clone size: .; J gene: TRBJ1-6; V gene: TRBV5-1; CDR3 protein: CASSLDTGAIFGDSPLHF; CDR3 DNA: TGCGCCAGCAGCTTGGACACCGGGGCGATTTTCGGAGATTCACCCCTCCACTTT
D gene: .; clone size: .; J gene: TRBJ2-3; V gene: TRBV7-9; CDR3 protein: CAGGASGTDTQYF; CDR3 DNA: TGTGCCGGGGGGGCTAGCGGCACAGATACGCAGTATTTT
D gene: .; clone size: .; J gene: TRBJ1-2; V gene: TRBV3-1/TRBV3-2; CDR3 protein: CASSQLWVPGGYTF; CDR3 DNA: TGTGCCAGCAGCCAGCTCTGGGTGCCGGGTGGCTACACCTTC
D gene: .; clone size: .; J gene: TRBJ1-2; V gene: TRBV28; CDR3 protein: CASSLTLRYGYTF; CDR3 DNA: TGTGCCAGCAGTTTAACCCTTCGGTATGGCTACACCTTC
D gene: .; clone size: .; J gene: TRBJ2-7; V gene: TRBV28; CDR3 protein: CASTDSRRLGYSYEQYF; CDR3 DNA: TGTGCCAGCACCGACTCCCGGCGGCTTGGGTACTCCTACGAGCAGTACTTC
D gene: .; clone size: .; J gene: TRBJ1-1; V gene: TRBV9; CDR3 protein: CASSVGAYTEAFF; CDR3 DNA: TGTGCCAGCAGCGTAGGGGCCTACACTGAAGCTTTCTTT
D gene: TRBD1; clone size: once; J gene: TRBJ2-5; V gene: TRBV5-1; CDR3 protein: CASSAGTGKGETQYF; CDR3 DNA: TGCGCCAGCAGCGCTGGGACAGGGAAGGGTGAGACCCAGTACTTC
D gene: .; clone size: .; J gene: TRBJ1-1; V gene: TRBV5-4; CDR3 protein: CASSLPMGRENTEAFF; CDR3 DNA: TGTGCCAGCAGCTTGCCGATGGGGCGGGAAAACACTGAAGCTTTCTTT
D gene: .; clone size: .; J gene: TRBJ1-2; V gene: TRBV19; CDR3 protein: CASSIAKNYGYTF; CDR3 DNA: TGTGCCAGTAGTATTGCGAAAAACTATGGCTACACCTTC
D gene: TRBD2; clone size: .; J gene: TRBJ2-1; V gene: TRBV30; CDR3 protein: CAWSPSGGIEQFF; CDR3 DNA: TGTGCCTGGAGTCCTAGCGGGGGGATTGAGCAGTTCTTC
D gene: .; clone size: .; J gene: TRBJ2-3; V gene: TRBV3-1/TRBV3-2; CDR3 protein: CASSQDYSTDTQYF; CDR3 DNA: TGTGCCAGCAGCCAAGACTACAGCACAGATACGCAGTATTTT
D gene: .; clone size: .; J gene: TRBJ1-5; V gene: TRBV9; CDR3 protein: CASSATGSLNQPQHF; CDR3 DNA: TGTGCCAGCAGCGCAACAGGGTCCCTCAATCAGCCCCAGCATTTT
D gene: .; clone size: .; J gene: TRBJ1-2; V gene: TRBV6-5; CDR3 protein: CASRFTNYGYTF; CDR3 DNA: TGTGCCAGCAGATTTACTAACTATGGCTACACCTTC